This is a list of T cell receptor beta chains from one sample in a study of control samples from healthy donors and cancer patients. Repertoires were generated with immunoSEQ multiplex PCR, while TCRdb's copy carries only in-frame clones and drops some. The data show 60,000 to 95,000 clones, under 90% seen once. The specimen was PBMCs. These receptors all come from a woman aged 50 to 60 with colorectal cancer. Both conserved end residues are part of each CDR3. Each record gives: V gene, J gene, D gene, clone size, CDR3 protein, CDR3 DNA. D genes are given only for firm matches. Expanded clones are given a class, and other clones once, few, many or no size at all.

TRBV28	TRBJ1-4	-	few	CASSGGGTNEKLFF	TGTGCCAGCTCTGGAGGGGGTACTAATGAAAAACTGTTTTTT
TRBV5-1	TRBJ2-1	TRBD2	once	CASSSRGVTYNEQFF	TGCGCCAGCAGCTCGCGGGGGGTAACCTACAATGAGCAGTTCTTC
TRBV2	TRBJ1-6	-	-	CAIRAGTENSPLHF	TGTGCGATCAGGGCAGGGACGGAAAATTCACCCCTCCACTTT
TRBV5-1	TRBJ2-5	TRBD2	once	CASSPGLVPKYQETQYF	TGCGCCAGCAGCCCAGGACTAGTCCCTAAGTACCAAGAGACCCAGTACTTC
TRBV4-2	TRBJ1-6	TRBD1	-	CASSAGTENSPLHF	TGTGCCAGCAGTGCCGGGACAGAGAATTCACCCCTCCACTTT
TRBV6-5	TRBJ2-4	-	-	CASSYSLLIAKNIQYF	TGTGCCAGCAGTTACTCGTTGCTTATAGCCAAAAACATTCAGTACTTC
TRBV11-3	TRBJ2-5	TRBD1	-	CASSSPGQGEETQYF	TGTGCCAGCAGCTCGCCGGGACAGGGAGAAGAGACCCAGTACTTC
TRBV15	TRBJ1-6	-	-	CATSRTYGPNNSPLHF	TGTGCCACCAGCAGGACCTACGGCCCGAATAATTCACCCCTCCACTTT
TRBV4-1	TRBJ1-1	TRBD1	-	CASSEDRGGTEAFF	TGCGCCAGCAGCGAGGACAGGGGAGGCACTGAAGCTTTCTTT
TRBV3-1/TRBV3-2	TRBJ2-5	TRBD2	-	CASSLLAGSSQETQYF	TGTGCCAGCAGCCTACTAGCGGGGTCCTCTCAAGAGACCCAGTACTTC
TRBV20-1	TRBJ2-3	-	-	CSARTDTQYF	TGCAGTGCTAGGACGGATACGCAGTATTTT
TRBV18	TRBJ2-1	-	-	CASSPKTEQFF	TGTGCCAGCTCACCGAAAACAGAGCAGTTCTTC
TRBV4-3	TRBJ2-2	TRBD2	-	CASSGLGTSGVTGELFF	TGCGCCAGCAGCGGGTTAGGGACTAGCGGGGTCACCGGGGAGCTGTTTTTT
TRBV18	TRBJ2-1	TRBD1	-	CASSGTGENEQFF	TGTGCCAGCTCCGGGACAGGGGAAAATGAGCAGTTCTTC
TRBV28	TRBJ1-4	-	-	CASSLGPTNEKLFF	TGTGCCAGCAGTTTAGGACCAACTAATGAAAAACTGTTTTTT
TRBV27	TRBJ1-6	-	-	CASSPDRKNSPLHF	TGTGCCAGCAGTCCTGACAGAAAGAATTCACCCCTCCACTTT
TRBV5-3	TRBJ2-6	-	-	CARSGGTSGANVLTF	TGTGCCAGAAGCGGCGGGACATCCGGGGCCAACGTCCTGACTTTC
TRBV12-3/TRBV12-4	TRBJ2-1	-	-	CASSFLAVDEQFF	TGTGCCAGCAGTTTTCTGGCGGTGGATGAGCAGTTCTTC
TRBV9	TRBJ1-4	-	-	CASSSDGTNEKLFF	TGTGCCAGCAGTTCGGATGGGACTAATGAAAAACTGTTTTTT
TRBV7-8	TRBJ2-5	-	-	CASSLGVEETQYF	TGTGCCAGCAGCTTAGGGGTGGAAGAGACCCAGTACTTC
TRBV29-1	TRBJ2-2	-	-	CSVEDGDTGELFF	TGCAGCGTTGAGGACGGCGACACCGGGGAGCTGTTTTTT
TRBV2	TRBJ1-5	TRBD1	once	CASNQGEDQPQHF	TGTGCCAGCAACCAGGGGGAGGATCAGCCCCAGCATTTT
TRBV6-1	TRBJ2-4	TRBD2	once	CASSEDASGGALAKNIQYF	TGTGCCAGCAGTGAAGACGCTAGCGGGGGGGCACTAGCCAAAAACATTCAGTACTTC
TRBV24-1	TRBJ2-1	TRBD1	-	CATSDRVSYNEQFF	TGTGCCACCTCGGACAGGGTCTCCTACAATGAGCAGTTCTTC
TRBV5-1	TRBJ2-5	TRBD1	-	CASSTTGIQETQYF	TGCGCCAGCAGCACGACAGGGATCCAAGAGACCCAGTACTTC
TRBV19	TRBJ2-3	-	-	CASSIPYGDTQYF	TGTGCCAGTAGTATCCCCTACGGAGATACGCAGTATTTT
TRBV3-1/TRBV3-2	TRBJ2-1	-	-	CASSQDSLTYNEQFF	TGTGCCAGCAGCCAAGATTCCCTAACTTACAATGAGCAGTTCTTC
TRBV19	TRBJ1-1	-	few	CASSIATGANTEAFF	TGTGCCAGTAGTATCGCGACAGGAGCGAACACTGAAGCTTTCTTT
TRBV13	TRBJ1-2	-	-	CASSMTGFPGYTF	TGTGCCAGCAGCATGACAGGCTTCCCTGGCTACACCTTC
TRBV6-5	TRBJ1-2	TRBD1	once	CASSPDRVVGYTF	TGTGCCAGCAGCCCGGACAGGGTCGTTGGCTACACCTTC
TRBV9	TRBJ1-5	TRBD1	-	CASSIGTGVGQPQHF	TGTGCCAGCAGCATCGGGACAGGGGTAGGTCAGCCCCAGCATTTT
TRBV7-6	TRBJ1-4	TRBD1	-	CASSLTGARGEKLFF	TGTGCCAGCAGCTTGACAGGGGCCCGGGGTGAAAAACTGTTTTTT
TRBV4-3	TRBJ1-6	-	few	CASSPRGGAIGSPLHF	TGCGCCAGCAGCCCCCGGGGGGGGGCGATCGGTTCACCCCTCCACTTT
TRBV4-2	TRBJ1-2	-	-	CASSQTGAEGYTF	TGTGCCAGCAGCCAAACCGGGGCCGAGGGCTACACCTTC
TRBV9	TRBJ2-1	-	-	CASSPPGGSGNEQFF	TGTGCCAGCAGCCCCCCCGGGGGTAGTGGGAATGAGCAGTTCTTC
TRBV4-3	TRBJ2-6	TRBD1	-	CASSQGQGAGANVLTF	TGCGCCAGCAGCCAGGGCCAGGGGGCTGGGGCCAACGTCCTGACTTTC
TRBV4-3	TRBJ2-1	-	-	CASSQLSGAGRNEQFF	TGCGCCAGCAGCCAGCTTAGCGGAGCCGGACGGAATGAGCAGTTCTTC
TRBV10-3	TRBJ1-5	-	-	CAISESNTAGDQPQHF	TGTGCCATCAGTGAGTCGAATACGGCAGGGGATCAGCCCCAGCATTTT
TRBV3-1/TRBV3-2	TRBJ1-2	-	-	CASSQGTDYGYTF	TGTGCCAGCAGCCAAGGTACGGACTATGGCTACACCTTC
TRBV5-1	TRBJ2-3	TRBD1	-	CASSEVSGTGVPDTQYF	TGCGCCAGCAGCGAAGTATCCGGGACAGGGGTCCCAGATACGCAGTATTTT
TRBV16	TRBJ2-3	TRBD2	-	CASSYGTSGVGDTQYF	TGTGCCAGCAGCTACGGGACTAGCGGGGTAGGAGATACGCAGTATTTT
TRBV28	TRBJ1-5	TRBD1	-	CASSPRGRGRANQPQHF	TGTGCCAGCAGCCCAAGGGGGCGGGGTCGGGCCAATCAGCCCCAGCATTTT
TRBV18	TRBJ1-6	TRBD1	-	CASSGQGNSPLHF	TGTGCCAGTTCTGGACAGGGGAATTCACCCCTCCACTTT
TRBV6-5	TRBJ2-2	-	-	CASTPPNTGELFF	TGTGCCAGCACGCCACCAAACACCGGGGAGCTGTTTTTT